Listed below are T cell receptor beta chains from one sample, sequenced in a study of OX40 agonist ivuxolimab in advanced cancers. Data came from immunoSEQ multiplex PCR; TCRdb stores just in-frame clones and leaves some out. The top ten clones hold less than 2.5% of a sample with some 77,000 clones, more than 80% of them seen once. Source: CD4+ or CD8+ T cells sorted from blood, taken in a trial of the OX40 agonist ivuxolimab. These receptors came from an adult with an advanced solid tumor such as melanoma, head and neck, liver or kidney cancer. The CDR3 runs from the conserved cysteine through the conserved F or W. Each record gives: J gene, V gene, D gene, clone size, CDR3 DNA, CDR3 protein. The D gene is left open where the match is weak. Not every row has a clone size; where given, it reads once, few, many or a size class.

>TRBJ2-5|TRBV18|.|.
TGTGCCAGCTCACCGGGAGGAGGAGAGACCCAGTACTTC
CASSPGGGETQYF
>TRBJ1-6|TRBV30|TRBD1|once
TGTGCCTGTACAGGGGGCGATTCACCCCTCCACTTT
CACTGGDSPLHF
>TRBJ2-1|TRBV19|TRBD2|.
TGTGCCAGTACCCCCCTTATACTAGCGGGAGGATGGAATGAGCAGTTCTTC
CASTPLILAGGWNEQFF
>TRBJ2-7|TRBV7-3|.|.
TGTGCCAGCAGCCTAAGTTCTGGGATCCCCTACGAGCAGTACTTC
CASSLSSGIPYEQYF
>TRBJ1-5|TRBV19|.|.
TGTGCCAGTAAATTTTCTCAGACTCCCGGACGAGCGCAGCCCCAGCATTTT
CASKFSQTPGRAQPQHF
>TRBJ1-5|TRBV5-1|TRBD1|.
TGCGCCAGCAGGGACAGGTGGGGGAGCAATCAGCCCCAGCATTTT
CASRDRWGSNQPQHF
>TRBJ1-1|TRBV5-5|TRBD1|once
TGTGCCAGCAGCTTGGCAGGGGGCCGGGGAGCTTTCTTT
CASSLAGGRGAFF
>TRBJ2-7|TRBV27|.|.
TGTGCCAGCAAGTCGTCGGGCAGACCGTTCTCCTACGAGCAGTACTTC
CASKSSGRPFSYEQYF
>TRBJ2-7|TRBV5-5|.|few
TGTGCCAGCAGCTCCCAATACGAGCAGTACTTC
CASSSQYEQYF
>TRBJ2-3|TRBV19|.|.
TGTGCCAGTAGTACGACCGGGGCCTTGGCTGATACGCAGTATTTT
CASSTTGALADTQYF
>TRBJ2-3|TRBV7-3|TRBD1|.
TGTGCCAGCAGCCTAGGGACAGAAAGAAACACAGATACGCAGTATTTT
CASSLGTERNTDTQYF
>TRBJ1-2|TRBV28|TRBD1|.
TGTGCCATCCTCGGACAGGGGAACTATGGCTACACCTTC
CAILGQGNYGYTF
>TRBJ2-3|TRBV19|TRBD2|.
TGTGCCAGTATTCCGCGGGGGAGTAAAACAGATACGCAGTATTTT
CASIPRGSKTDTQYF
>TRBJ1-5|TRBV19|TRBD1|.
TGTGCCAGTAGTTCCGGACAGGGGAATCAGCCCCAGCATTTT
CASSSGQGNQPQHF
>TRBJ2-1|TRBV6-5|TRBD2|.
TGTGCCAGCAGCCCCCTCGGGACTAGCAAGGGTGAGCAGTTCTTC
CASSPLGTSKGEQFF
>TRBJ1-4|TRBV9|.|.
TGTGCCAGCAGCCCCCACACGGAATTTAATGAAAAACTGTTTTTT
CASSPHTEFNEKLFF
>TRBJ1-4|TRBV18|.|.
TGTGCCAGCTCACCACGAGCCAGGGCCGCTAATGAAAAACTGTTTTTT
CASSPRARAANEKLFF
>TRBJ1-2|TRBV30|.|.
TGTGCCTGGAGTGTTTGGAGCTCGGACTCTCTTGGCTACACCTTC
CAWSVWSSDSLGYTF
>TRBJ1-5|TRBV18|.|.
TGTGCCAGCTCACCCGACGATCTTCAGCCCCAGCATTTT
CASSPDDLQPQHF
>TRBJ1-2|TRBV19|.|.
TGTGCCAGTAGCGGCGCCGGCACAGGGAATCATGGCTACACCTTC
CASSGAGTGNHGYTF
>TRBJ1-5|TRBV28|.|.
TGTGCCAGCAGTAGGAGCAATCAGCCCCAGCATTTT
CASSRSNQPQHF
>TRBJ1-1|TRBV6-5|TRBD1|.
TGTGCCAGCACCTCCAGGGGGGGTGGCACTGAAGCTTTCTTT
CASTSRGGGTEAFF
>TRBJ1-2|TRBV5-1|.|.
TGCGCCAGCAGCTTGGATGGGGCGCACAACTATGGCTACACCTTC
CASSLDGAHNYGYTF
>TRBJ2-1|TRBV7-8|TRBD1|.
TGTGCCAGCAGCTTAGTGACAGGGGGCGGCTACAATGAGCAGTTCTTC
CASSLVTGGGYNEQFF
>TRBJ2-2|TRBV28|.|.
TGTGCCAGCTTAAGATCGAACACCGGGGAGCTGTTTTTT
CASLRSNTGELFF
>TRBJ2-1|TRBV5-1|TRBD1|.
TGCGCCAGCAGCTTCGACAGGGTGGGCAATGAGCAGTTCTTC
CASSFDRVGNEQFF
>TRBJ2-1|TRBV19|TRBD1|.
TGTGCCAGTAAAGGCCCGGGGACAGCCAATGAGCAGTTCTTC
CASKGPGTANEQFF
>TRBJ1-1|TRBV7-8|.|.
TGTGCCAGCAGCTTAGCTCCGAACACTGAAGCTTTCTTT
CASSLAPNTEAFF
>TRBJ2-3|TRBV11-3|.|.
TGTGCCAGCAGCTTTTCTGGGACTGGACGAAAAGATACGCAGTATTTT
CASSFSGTGRKDTQYF
>TRBJ2-7|TRBV6-1|.|.
TGTGCCAGCAATATCGGACCGGGACCGTACGAGCAGTACTTC
CASNIGPGPYEQYF
>TRBJ1-3|TRBV25-1|.|few
TGTGCCAGCAGTACGGGGACCATTGGAAACACCATATATTTT
CASSTGTIGNTIYF
>TRBJ1-5|TRBV19|.|.
TGTGCCAGTAGTATATCTATTAGGAATCAGCCCCAGCATTTT
CASSISIRNQPQHF
>TRBJ1-1|TRBV29-1|.|once
TGCAGCGCCGAAGATAGAAAAGGGATTGGAGCTTTCTTT
CSAEDRKGIGAFF
>TRBJ1-2|TRBV28|TRBD1|.
TGTGCCAGCAAACAGGGGTTCTATGGCTACACCTTC
CASKQGFYGYTF
>TRBJ2-5|TRBV2|TRBD1|once
TGTGCCAGCAGGGAAACCGGGACAGGGGGAGAGACCCAGTACTTC
CASRETGTGGETQYF
>TRBJ1-2|TRBV29-1|TRBD1|.
TGCAGCGTTGATTCGGGACAGAGCTTCTATGGCTACACCTTC
CSVDSGQSFYGYTF
>TRBJ2-3|TRBV7-3|.|.
TGTGCCAGCAGCTTAACTGGGAACACAGATACGCAGTATTTT
CASSLTGNTDTQYF
>TRBJ2-2|TRBV5-4|.|.
TGTGCCAGCCGCGTAGAGGCCGGGGAGCTGTTTTTT
CASRVEAGELFF
>TRBJ1-1|TRBV30|.|.
TGTGCCTGGAGGGGACTGGGCGGCACTGAAGCTTTCTTT
CAWRGLGGTEAFF
>TRBJ1-4|TRBV11-2|.|.
TGTGCCAGCAGCGCTCGGGGGGAGGGAGGTGAAAAACTGTTTTTT
CASSARGEGGEKLFF
>TRBJ1-4|TRBV30|.|.
TGTGCCTGGCGACAGGAAAAACTGTTTTTT
CAWRQEKLFF
>TRBJ1-1|TRBV11-2|.|.
TGTGCCAGCAGCTTAGACTTACAGGGAGAAGCTTTCTTT
CASSLDLQGEAFF
>TRBJ2-3|TRBV11-1|TRBD1|.
TGTGCCAGCAGCCACTGGACAGGGGGCTTCACAGATACGCAGTATTTT
CASSHWTGGFTDTQYF
>TRBJ2-2|TRBV19|TRBD1|.
TGTGCCAGTAGGAGACAGGGCATTAACACCGGGGAGCTGTTTTTT
CASRRQGINTGELFF
>TRBJ2-1|TRBV9|TRBD2|.
TGTGCCAGCAGCCTCGGGACTAGCGGGAGCTACAATGAGCAGTTCTTC
CASSLGTSGSYNEQFF
>TRBJ1-4|TRBV5-1|.|.
TGCGCCAGCAGCTTGGGAGAAAAACTGTTTTTT
CASSLGEKLFF
>TRBJ2-1|TRBV6-5|.|.
TGTGCCAGCAGTGAACGCGACTATTACAATGAGCAGTTCTTC
CASSERDYYNEQFF
>TRBJ2-6|TRBV4-1|.|.
TGCGCCAGCAGCCAAGAGGGTACAGGGGCCAACGTCCTGACTTTC
CASSQEGTGANVLTF
>TRBJ1-5|TRBV7-8|.|.
TGTGCCAGCAGCGCCCGGGGGCCGGTCAATCAGCCCCAGCATTTT
CASSARGPVNQPQHF
>TRBJ1-4|TRBV7-2|TRBD1|.
TGTGCCAGCAGCTTAAGGGGGACAGGGGATGAAAAACTGTTTTTT
CASSLRGTGDEKLFF
>TRBJ2-5|TRBV18|.|.
TGTGCCAGCTCACCAAAGATGACCCAAGAGATCCAGTACTTC
CASSPKMTQEIQYF
>TRBJ2-5|TRBV6-5|TRBD1|.
TGTGCCAGCAGTTACCGAGACAGGGGGTGGGGGGAGACCCAGTACTTC
CASSYRDRGWGETQYF
>TRBJ1-6|TRBV6-1|TRBD1|.
TGTGCCGGCACCGGGACAGGAAATTCACCCCTCCACTTT
CAGTGTGNSPLHF
>TRBJ1-5|TRBV7-2|.|few
TGTGCCAGCAGCCGGACGTCCGATCAGCCCCAGCATTTT
CASSRTSDQPQHF
>TRBJ1-1|TRBV5-1|TRBD1|.
TGCGCCAGCAGCTTTTCAGGGGGGAACACTGAAGCTTTCTTT
CASSFSGGNTEAFF